These T cell receptor beta chains were read from a single sample in a study of OX40 agonist ivuxolimab in advanced cancers. This table comes from immunoSEQ multiplex PCR, and its TCRdb copy is limited to in-frame clones, with some not included. The sample lists about 88,000 clones; 75% to 90% were seen once. The specimen was CD4+ or CD8+ T cells sorted from blood, collected in a trial of the OX40 agonist ivuxolimab. The source of these receptors is an adult with an advanced solid tumor such as melanoma, head and neck, liver or kidney cancer. CDR3s include the opening cysteine and the closing phenylalanine or tryptophan. The D gene is left open where the match is weak. Clone size appears in some rows only: once, few, many, or a class for an expanded clone.

V gene,D gene,clone size,J gene,CDR3 protein,CDR3 DNA
TRBV5-1,NA,NA,TRBJ2-1,CASSLEGVNNEQFF,TGCGCCAGCAGCTTGGAGGGTGTGAACAATGAGCAGTTCTTC
TRBV7-2,NA,NA,TRBJ1-1,CASSLQGRIYTEAFF,TGTGCCAGCAGCTTACAGGGGCGTATATACACTGAAGCTTTCTTT
TRBV5-6,TRBD1,NA,TRBJ1-2,CASSALGQGTNYGYTF,TGTGCCAGCAGCGCCCTGGGACAGGGGACTAACTATGGCTACACCTTC
TRBV15,NA,NA,TRBJ1-2,CATSRDLLRDGYTF,TGTGCCACCAGCAGAGATCTTTTACGGGATGGCTACACCTTC
TRBV29-1,NA,NA,TRBJ2-2,CGCQGDSANTGELFF,TGCGGGTGTCAGGGAGACAGCGCGAACACCGGGGAGCTGTTTTTT
TRBV18,NA,NA,TRBJ2-4,CASSPVRGGAKNIQYF,TGTGCCAGCTCCCCGGTCCGTGGAGGGGCCAAAAACATTCAGTACTTC
TRBV7-3,NA,NA,TRBJ1-2,CASSLTGHLNYGYTF,TGTGCCAGCAGCTTAACAGGGCACCTGAACTATGGCTACACCTTC
TRBV5-5,TRBD2,NA,TRBJ2-3,CASSLGGFGTDTQYF,TGTGCCAGCAGCCTGGGAGGGTTCGGCACAGATACGCAGTATTTT
TRBV15,NA,NA,TRBJ2-1,CATGAGYNEQFF,TGTGCCACCGGCGCCGGGTACAATGAGCAGTTCTTC
TRBV9,NA,few,TRBJ1-1,CASGSPPGTEAFF,TGTGCCAGCGGATCCCCCCCCGGGACTGAAGCTTTCTTT
TRBV6-5,TRBD2,NA,TRBJ2-1,CASSYTGGGKFF,TGTGCCAGCAGTTACACCGGGGGAGGGAAGTTCTTC
TRBV20-1,NA,NA,TRBJ1-5,CSARRGQPQHF,TGCAGTGCTAGGCGCGGTCAGCCCCAGCATTTT
TRBV7-6,NA,NA,TRBJ1-3,CASSLIPGDSGNTIYF,TGTGCCAGCAGCTTAATTCCGGGAGACTCTGGAAACACCATATATTTT
TRBV5-1,NA,NA,TRBJ2-7,CASRWGAPYEQYF,TGCGCCAGCAGATGGGGGGCCCCCTACGAGCAGTACTTC
TRBV5-1,NA,once,TRBJ1-1,CASSRTQNTEAFF,TGCGCCAGCAGTCGTACCCAGAACACTGAAGCTTTCTTT
TRBV29-1,NA,NA,TRBJ1-1,CSVGRGDTEAFF,TGCAGCGTAGGACGAGGGGACACTGAAGCTTTCTTT
TRBV27,NA,NA,TRBJ2-5,CASSMTGEPFQETQYF,TGTGCCAGCAGTATGACAGGAGAGCCTTTCCAAGAGACCCAGTACTTC
TRBV19,NA,NA,TRBJ2-5,CASSRAAGGGTQYF,TGTGCCAGTAGTCGCGCCGCCGGTGGGGGGACCCAGTACTTC
TRBV7-3,NA,NA,TRBJ2-1,CASSFRRNPYNEQFF,TGTGCCAGCAGCTTTAGGAGGAACCCTTACAATGAGCAGTTCTTC
TRBV29-1,NA,NA,TRBJ1-3,CSVTKSADTSSGNTIYF,TGCAGCGTTACTAAGTCGGCAGACACGAGCTCTGGAAACACCATATATTTT
TRBV2,NA,NA,TRBJ1-1,CASSDLSNTEAFF,TGTGCCAGCAGTGATTTGAGTAACACTGAAGCTTTCTTT
TRBV11-1,NA,NA,TRBJ2-3,CASSSMVSTSTDTQYF,TGTGCCAGCAGCTCCATGGTCTCGACTAGCACAGATACGCAGTATTTT
TRBV10-3,TRBD1,NA,TRBJ1-1,CAISGTGTEAFF,TGTGCCATCAGCGGGACAGGCACTGAAGCTTTCTTT
TRBV6-5,NA,NA,TRBJ2-1,CASRQYNEQFF,TGTGCCAGCAGACAATACAATGAGCAGTTCTTC
TRBV5-1,TRBD1,NA,TRBJ1-1,CASSWDRERILNTEAFF,TGCGCCAGCAGTTGGGACAGGGAACGAATATTGAACACTGAAGCTTTCTTT
TRBV5-1,TRBD1,NA,TRBJ2-5,CASSLVTGYTETQYF,TGCGCCAGCAGCTTGGTGACAGGGTATACAGAGACCCAGTACTTC
TRBV28,TRBD2,NA,TRBJ2-3,CASRYLAGDVTDTQYF,TGTGCCAGCAGGTATCTAGCGGGAGACGTCACAGATACGCAGTATTTT
TRBV5-1,NA,once,TRBJ1-1,CASSLEGTLNTEAFF,TGCGCCAGCAGCTTGGAGGGTACACTGAACACTGAAGCTTTCTTT
TRBV11-2,TRBD1,NA,TRBJ1-4,CASSLDRLQGRTNEKLFF,TGTGCCAGCAGCTTAGATCGCCTACAGGGGAGGACTAATGAAAAACTGTTTTTT
TRBV10-3,NA,NA,TRBJ2-3,CAITGATDTQYF,TGTGCCATCACTGGGGCTACTGATACGCAGTATTTT
TRBV7-8,TRBD2,NA,TRBJ2-7,CASSATSGSSYEQYF,TGTGCCAGCAGCGCAACTAGCGGGAGCTCCTACGAGCAGTACTTC
TRBV7-9,TRBD2,few,TRBJ2-5,CASSPTKRLAGPMETQYF,TGTGCCAGCAGCCCAACCAAGAGACTAGCGGGGCCGATGGAGACCCAGTACTTC
TRBV5-1,NA,NA,TRBJ2-3,CASSLERSTDTQYF,TGCGCCAGCAGCTTGGAGCGTAGCACAGATACGCAGTATTTT
TRBV7-2,NA,NA,TRBJ2-2,CASSLDRVAGELFF,TGTGCCAGCAGCTTAGACAGGGTGGCCGGGGAGCTGTTTTTT
TRBV5-1,TRBD2,NA,TRBJ2-1,CASARTSGPNEQFF,TGCGCCAGCGCCCGGACTAGCGGACCCAATGAGCAGTTCTTC
TRBV9,NA,NA,TRBJ1-5,CASSPSVSGPQHF,TGTGCCAGCAGCCCCTCTGTGTCCGGCCCCCAGCATTTT
TRBV5-1,NA,NA,TRBJ1-4,CASSLAPASSNEKLFF,TGCGCCAGCAGCTTGGCGCCAGCCTCATCTAATGAAAAACTGTTTTTT
TRBV18,TRBD1,NA,TRBJ2-3,CASSPTRQGTSVFSTDTQYF,TGTGCCAGCTCACCGACCCGACAGGGGACCTCCGTTTTTAGCACAGATACGCAGTATTTT
TRBV5-1,TRBD1,once,TRBJ1-1,CASSLQGANTEAFF,TGCGCCAGCAGCTTACAGGGGGCGAACACTGAAGCTTTCTTT
TRBV10-2,NA,NA,TRBJ2-5,CASTPPVGLLGVQETQYF,TGCGCCAGCACTCCACCTGTAGGACTTCTGGGGGTCCAAGAGACCCAGTACTTC
TRBV5-6,NA,NA,TRBJ2-1,CASSRYRPQNNEQFF,TGTGCCAGCAGCAGGTACCGGCCCCAAAACAATGAGCAGTTCTTC
TRBV6-5,TRBD2,NA,TRBJ2-1,CASSTTSGVQFF,TGTGCCAGCAGTACGACTAGCGGGGTCCAGTTCTTC
TRBV7-3,TRBD2,once,TRBJ2-1,CASSPDRGGEQFF,TGTGCCAGCAGCCCCGATCGGGGGGGTGAGCAGTTCTTC
TRBV7-9,NA,NA,TRBJ2-3,CASRDWTDTQYF,TGTGCCAGCAGGGATTGGACAGATACGCAGTATTTT
TRBV7-3,NA,NA,TRBJ2-2,CASSATGFYTGELFF,TGTGCCAGCAGCGCGACGGGGTTTTACACCGGGGAGCTGTTTTTT
TRBV5-6,TRBD1,NA,TRBJ2-7,CASSSSTGATNEQYF,TGTGCCAGCAGCTCATCTACAGGGGCCACGAACGAGCAGTACTTC
TRBV6-5,NA,NA,TRBJ2-3,CASAPGLQSTDTQYF,TGTGCCAGCGCCCCGGGACTCCAAAGCACAGATACGCAGTATTTT
TRBV4-3,NA,few,TRBJ1-2,CASSQDIGNYGYTF,TGCGCCAGCAGCCAAGATATAGGGAATTATGGCTACACCTTC
TRBV7-9,TRBD2,NA,TRBJ2-3,CASSQLAGFTDTQYF,TGTGCCAGCAGCCAACTAGCGGGGTTCACAGATACGCAGTATTTT
TRBV25-1,NA,NA,TRBJ2-3,CASSELRRGHTDTQYF,TGTGCCAGCAGTGAATTGCGGCGGGGCCACACAGATACGCAGTATTTT
TRBV5-1,NA,NA,TRBJ2-5,CASSLGAYQETQYF,TGCGCCAGCAGCCTGGGTGCGTACCAAGAGACCCAGTACTTC